The next 10 T cell receptor beta chains were all read from a single sample in a study of identical twins. MiXCR, run by TCRdb on the 5' RACE reads, gives a single entry per CDR3 protein. Of approximately 470,000 distinct CDR3 sequences listed, around 14% were seen once; the top ten hold around 0.52%. These data also featured in a second study, about yellow fever vaccine responses in identical twins.

Sample: CD4+ T cells sorted from blood. These receptors all stem from a woman aged 18-29 years in good health.

V and J are TRBV2 and TRBJ2-5, with D hard to call. The CDR3 has 13 residues. From germline, CDR1 is SNHLY and CDR2 FYNNEI. The V gene lost 2 bases and the J gene lost 7 bases, with 11 bases spanning the gap. This CDR3 reads CASSESPVRTQYF. The CDR3 DNA reads as TGTGCCAGCAGTGAAAGCCCTGTACGGACCCAGTACTTC.

The genes are TRBV11-1 and TRBJ2-1; the D is unclear. V lost 1 base, J lost 0 bases, and 10 bases lay in between. Germline V gene data show CDR1 as SGHAT and CDR2 as FQDESV (reference sequence). This CDR3 has 16 residues. The CDR3 protein is CASSLDLFSSYNEQFF. CDR3 sequence (DNA): TGTGCCAGCAGCTTAGACTTATTTAGCTCCTACAATGAGCAGTTCTTC.

The rearrangement joins TRBV20-1 to TRBJ1-2, with 10 bases identical to TRBD1. The length of the CDR3 is 14 residues. Germline V CDR1 and CDR2: DFQATT, SNEGSKA (reference sequence). Losses at the gene ends were 6 bases for V and 2 bases for J; bases not matched to a gene: 6. CDR3 sequence: CSATGTGVNYGYTF. The CDR3, as DNA: TGCAGTGCCACCGGGACAGGGGTAAACTATGGCTACACCTTC.

This clonotype has a count of ten or more. Germline and junction disagree at one end, which may indicate a read error. The chain couples TRBV12-3 or TRBV12-4 to TRBJ1-1; D gene unclear. This CDR3 spans 11 amino acids. The CDR3 DNA reads as TGTGCCAGCAGCTTAGGCACTGAAGCTTTCTTT. Translation: CASSLGTEAFF.

This clonotype was counted between two and nine times. CDR3 in amino acids: CASSLEVRTYEQYF. The CDR3 DNA reads as TGTGCCAGCAGCTTAGAGGTCAGAACCTACGAGCAGTACTTC. This chain joins TRBV7-2 and TRBJ2-7, with unresolved D. Germline-derived CDR1 and CDR2 are SGHTA and FQGNSA. This CDR3 has 14 residues. The V and J ends lost 1 base and 2 bases respectively, with 9 bases between them.

This clonotype turned up a few times. The chain recombines TRBV6-5 with TRBJ2-5; D might be TRBD2 (6 bases). V was cut by 0 bases and J by 4 bases, with 9 bases left in between. Germline lookup yields CDR1 MNHEY and CDR2 SVGAGI. CDR3 length: 14 amino acids. The CDR3 DNA is TGTGCCAGCAGTTACTCGAACGGGGGAGAGACCCAGTACTTC. Protein: CASSYSNGGETQYF.

V and J are TRBV4-1 and TRBJ1-6, with TRBD1 as a possible D gene (6 bases). Germline assignment: CDR1 MGHRA and CDR2 YSYEKL. The CDR3 extends over 14 amino acids. Trimming shortened V by 5 bases and J by 7 bases, and 12 bases separated the two germline ends. This CDR3 is CASSRGARNSPLHF. CDR3 DNA: TGCGCCAGCAGCAGGGGGGCGCGAAATTCACCCCTCCACTTT.

This clonotype was seen repeatedly, ten times or more. The rearrangement links TRBV12-3 or TRBV12-4 to TRBJ2-2; D gene unclear. Deletions cut 8 bases from V and 5 bases from J, with 6 bases between. CDR3 length: 11 amino acids. The CDR3 region is CASGRTGELFF. The CDR3 nucleotides read TGTGCCAGCGGCCGTACCGGGGAGCTGTTTTTT.

V and J are TRBV29-1 and TRBJ2-1; D tentatively reads TRBD1 or TRBD2 (5 bases each). The CDR3 spans 13 residues. Between the trimmed V and J ends, which lost 6 bases and 8 bases, there was a span of 17 bases. Germline values: CDR1 SQVTM, CDR2 ANQGSEA. The CDR3 DNA is TGCAGCGTAAATGGAGAGGGGCTCCATGAGCAGTTCTTC. This sequence encodes CSVNGEGLHEQFF.

This clonotype showed up many times. The chain links TRBV7-2 to TRBJ2-2; D is unresolved. This CDR3 comprises 14 residues. Deletions cut 2 bases from V and 3 bases from J, with 7 bases between. CDR1 and CDR2 (germline): SGHTA, FQGNSA. In nucleotides, the CDR3 is TGTGCCAGCAGCTTAATGACTTACACCGGGGAGCTGTTTTTT. It codes for CASSLMTYTGELFF.